This entry lists 21 T cell receptor beta chains sequenced from one sample in a study of T-cell reconstitution after alpha-beta-depleted transplantation in children. This sample's TCRbeta library carried unique molecular identifier barcodes. MiXCR was run by TCRdb on the PCR reads, yielding one entry per CDR3 protein. The sample contains hundreds of thousands of distinct CDR3 sequences, around 14% of which appear only once. This material consisted of PBMCs, taken before TCRalphabeta/CD19-depleted stem cell transplant. These receptors all come from a girl aged 2 to 9 with congenital amegakaryocytic thrombocytopenia, due to receive a stem cell transplant.

V and J are TRBV5-1 and TRBJ2-4; D perhaps matches TRBD1 (6 bases). Germline V gene data show CDR1 as SGHRS and CDR2 as YFSETQ. The V end lost 3 bases, the J end lost 8 bases, and 18 bases lay between the germline ends. The CDR3 is 15 amino acids. The CDR3 loop reads CASSWGPTPDDIQYF. DNA of the CDR3: TGCGCCAGCAGCTGGGGGCCTACGCCAGATGACATTCAGTACTTC.

At least ten counts were recorded for this clonotype. This sequence joins TRBV29-1 and TRBJ2-7; the match to TRBD1 covers 12 bases. The V segment lost 3 bases and the J segment 5 bases; nucleotides outside the gene matches: 5. Germline V gene lookup returns CDR1 SQVTM and CDR2 ANQGSEA. This CDR3 spans 14 amino acids. The CDR3 region has the DNA TGCAGCGTTGAGACGGGACAGGGGGCGGACGAGCAGTACTTC. Its protein product is CSVETGQGADEQYF.

The chain is built from TRBV6-2 or TRBV6-3 and TRBJ2-1; 7 nucleotides match TRBD1. The trim removed 9 bases at V and 15 bases at J, leaving 14 bases unmatched. The CDR3 runs 12 residues. Germline CDR1 and CDR2: MNHEY and SVGEGT. CDR3 nucleotides: TGTGCCAGTGATATTGGACAGGCCCCAGGGTTCTTC. This sequence encodes CASDIGQAPGFF.

The chain employs TRBV3-1 and TRBJ2-2; D possibly uses TRBD1 or TRBD2 (6 bases each). Germline assignment: CDR1 LGHDT and CDR2 YNNKEL (reference sequence). CDR3 length equals 14 residues. V was clipped by 8 bases and J by 0 bases, with 10 bases between them. In nucleotides, the CDR3 is TGTGCCAGCCGGAGGGGGGCGAACACCGGGGAGCTGTTTTTT. Translating gives CASRRGANTGELFF.

Here the CDR3 DNA reads TGCAGTGCTAGGCAGACTGCTCGCTCCTACAATGAGCAGTTCTTC. This codes for CSARQTARSYNEQFF. The chain recombines TRBV20-1 with TRBJ2-1; D unclear. This CDR3 contains 15 residues. Germline V gene lookup returns CDR1 DFQATT and CDR2 SNEGSKA (reference sequence). Trimming removed 3 bases at V and 0 bases at J, with 12 bases between.

The chain recombines TRBV18 with TRBJ2-2; TRBD2 might be the D (6 bases). The germline V gene has CDR1 KGHSH and CDR2 LQKENI. V gave up 2 bases and J gave up 0 bases, with 10 bases separating them. The CDR3 sequence is 16 residues long. Here the CDR3 DNA reads TGTGCCAGCTCACCAGGAGGGATCGCGAACACCGGGGAGCTGTTTTTT. This sequence encodes CASSPGGIANTGELFF. The variable domain in full, with the rest retrieved from reference TRBV18 and TRBJ2-2, is NAGVMQNPRHLVRRRGQEARLRCSPMKGHSHVYWYRQLPEEGLKFMVYLQKENIIDESGMPKERFSAEFPKEGPSILRIQQVVRGDSAAYFCASSPGGIANTGELFFGEGSRLTVL.

Concerning this clonotype itself: Germline is not matched at one junction end, which may reflect a read error. The chain uses TRBV20-1 and TRBJ1-5; the D gene is possibly TRBD1 (5 bases). The CDR3 runs 17 residues. From germline, CDR1 is DFQATT and CDR2 SNEGSKA (reference sequence). The CDR3 nucleotides are TGCTGTGCTAGCTTCCCGGGACCCCTGGCTGGCAATCAGCCCCAGCATTTT. Protein product: CCASFPGPLAGNQPQHF.

V gene TRBV20-1 combines with J gene TRBJ2-7, with D possibly TRBD2 on 6 matching bases. V dropped 4 bases and J dropped 6 bases, with 19 bases sitting between them. CDR3 size: 14 residues. Germline V lookup: CDR1 DFQATT, CDR2 SNEGSKA (reference sequence). The CDR3 here is CSATGRGLQGEQYF. CDR3 in DNA: TGCAGTGCTACCGGGCGGGGCCTGCAGGGCGAGCAGTACTTC.

Note on this clonotype: At one end the junction does not follow the germline gene, possibly because of a read error. The V call is TRBV15, the J call TRBJ2-1; D is unresolved. The CDR3 runs 13 residues. Germline lookup yields CDR1 LNHNV and CDR2 YYDKDF (reference sequence). The CDR3 sequence: CATSGENYNAQFF. CDR3 bases: TGTGCCACCAGCGGGGAAAACTACAATGCGCAGTTCTTC.

This clonotype has just a few counts. V and J are TRBV5-1 and TRBJ1-3; D is undetermined. Germline V gives CDR1 SGHRS, CDR2 YFSETQ. V dropped 0 bases and J dropped 0 bases, with 10 bases sitting between them. This CDR3 contains 16 residues. CDR3 residues: CASSLDPADSGNTIYF. Here the CDR3 DNA reads TGCGCCAGCAGCTTGGACCCGGCGGACTCTGGAAACACCATATATTTT.

This clonotype was detected a few times. This chain uses TRBV6-2 or TRBV6-3 with TRBJ2-3; TRBD2 matches 9 bases. The CDR3 spans 16 residues. V shed 5 bases, J shed 1 base, and the junction held 7 bases outside the gene matches. Germline lookup yields CDR1 MNHEY and CDR2 SVGEGT. The CDR3 DNA reads TGTGCCAGCAGTAACCAGCTAGCGGGACGCACAGATACGCAGTATTTT. It translates to CASSNQLAGRTDTQYF.

Many counts were recorded for this clonotype. The genes are TRBV20-1 and TRBJ2-1; TRBD2 matches at 12 bases. Germline assignment: CDR1 DFQATT and CDR2 SNEGSKA (reference sequence). The V gene end was trimmed by 3 bases and the J gene end by 0 bases; junction bases not matched to a gene: 12. This CDR3 region has 19 residues. The DNA for the CDR3 is TGCAGTGCTAGTAAGTCTAGCGGGAGGGCCCCGAGCTCCTACAATGAGCAGTTCTTC. Translating it yields CSASKSSGRAPSSYNEQFF.

The V and J genes are TRBV6-5 and TRBJ2-5; TRBD2 matches 7 bases. Germline CDR1 and CDR2: MNHEY and SVGAGI. The CDR3 consists of 16 residues. The V and J ends lost 0 bases and 3 bases, in that order; junction bases with no gene match: 7. The CDR3 nucleotides are TGTGCCAGCAGTTACTCGTTTTTGGCGGGGGAAGAGACCCAGTACTTC. Its protein is CASSYSFLAGEETQYF.

This clonotype was counted many times. The V gene is TRBV29-1, the J gene TRBJ2-7; 10 positions agree with TRBD2. This CDR3 has 13 residues. After removal of 4 bases from V and 1 base from J, the junction contained 1 base not matched to a gene. The germline CDR1 and CDR2 sequences are SQVTM and ANQGSEA. CDR3 amino acids: CSVGTSGSYEQYF. The DNA for the CDR3 is TGCAGCGTTGGGACTAGCGGATCCTACGAGCAGTACTTC.

V usage is TRBV18 and J usage is TRBJ2-4, with 7 bases lining up with TRBD1. Germline V gene sequence: CDR1 KGHSH, CDR2 LQKENI. The CDR3 contains 15 residues. The J segment lost 2 bases and the V segment lost 2 bases, leaving 3 bases of the junction unmatched. CDR3 bases: TGTGCCAGCTCACCAAACAGGGGACCCAAAAACATTCAGTACTTC. This sequence encodes CASSPNRGPKNIQYF. Based on the CDR3 plus reference TRBV18 and TRBJ2-4, the full variable domain is NAGVMQNPRHLVRRRGQEARLRCSPMKGHSHVYWYRQLPEEGLKFMVYLQKENIIDESGMPKERFSAEFPKEGPSILRIQQVVRGDSAAYFCASSPNRGPKNIQYFGAGTRLSVL.

This clonotype was counted ten times or more. The chain carries TRBV11-2 and TRBJ2-3; D is unresolved. The germline gives CDR1 SGHAT, CDR2 FQNNGV. The CDR3 spans 15 residues. V was clipped by 4 bases and J by 6 bases, with 17 bases between them. CDR3 loop: CASSYRALLEDTQYF. In DNA, the CDR3 is TGTGCCAGCAGCTACCGGGCCCTTCTAGAGGATACGCAGTATTTT.

V usage is TRBV11-2 and J usage is TRBJ2-1, with TRBD2 identical over 7 bases. This CDR3 is built from 16 residues. Unmatched junction bases numbered 8, after V lost 1 base and J lost 5 bases. Germline V gives CDR1 SGHAT, CDR2 FQNNGV. As DNA, the CDR3 is TGTGCCAGCAGCTTAGCGGCGGGAGTAGGAAACAATGAGCAGTTCTTC. Protein: CASSLAAGVGNNEQFF.

The table lists this clonotype with many counts. The gene calls are TRBV29-1 and TRBJ1-2; 7 nucleotides align to TRBD1. The V gene's germline CDR1 is SQVTM and CDR2 ANQGSEA. After removal of 4 bases from V and 10 bases from J, the junction contained 6 bases not matched to a gene. The CDR3 spans 11 residues. CDR3 sequence (DNA): TGCAGCGTTGCCAGGGGGGGGGACTACACCTTC. Amino acids: CSVARGGDYTF.

This clonotype was detected ten times or more. The rearrangement uses TRBV5-1 and TRBJ2-3; D might be TRBD2 (5 bases). CDR1 and CDR2 (germline): SGHRS, YFSETQ. The CDR3 extends over 14 amino acids. Trimming pared 3 bases from V and 1 base from J, leaving 9 bases between. Written as DNA, the CDR3 is TGCGCCAGCAGCTGGCTTAGCGGCACAGATACGCAGTATTTT. It specifies CASSWLSGTDTQYF. Full variable domain (rest looked up from reference TRBV5-1 and TRBJ2-3): KAGVTQTPRYLIKTRGQQVTLSCSPISGHRSVSWYQQTPGQGLQFLFEYFSETQRNKGNFPGRFSGRQFSNSRSEMNVSTLELGDSALYLCASSWLSGTDTQYFGPGTRLTVL.

This clonotype came up many times. This chain connects TRBV12-3 or TRBV12-4 to TRBJ2-7; a weak D match, TRBD2 (5 bases). The CDR3 runs 12 residues. The CDR3 DNA sequence: TGTGCAAGTAGTGGGAGTAGGAACGAGCAGTACTTC. This codes for CASSGSRNEQYF.

This clonotype occurred many times. The chain is built from TRBV20-1 and TRBJ2-5; no definite D call. Trimming shortened V by 6 bases and J by 0 bases, and 11 bases separated the two germline ends. Germline values: CDR1 DFQATT, CDR2 SNEGSKA (reference sequence). The CDR3 extends over 13 amino acids. The CDR3 sequence is CSALKEYQETQYF. The CDR3 DNA reads as TGCAGTGCCCTAAAGGAGTACCAAGAGACCCAGTACTTC.